The 4 T cell receptor beta chains below all came from one sample that was sequenced in a study of cytomegalovirus exposure and HLA in healthy donors. The study ran its PCR with 60 Vbeta and 13 Jbeta primers. Profiled with immunoSEQ multiplex PCR; TCRdb holds only in-frame clones, not every one. The data contain over 120,000 clones, around 78% of them singletons. The sample consisted of PBMCs. The receptor set was obtained from a woman aged 18-35 years in good health and CMV-seropositive.

The chain carries TRBV5-1 and TRBJ2-1, with TRBD2 matching over 13 bases. V shed 3 bases, J shed 4 bases, and the junction held 13 bases outside the gene matches. This CDR3 has 19 amino acids. Germline CDR1 is SGHRS and CDR2 is YFSETQ. The CDR3 is CASSYNRGLAGDKYNEQFF. The CDR3 DNA reads as TGCGCCAGCAGCTACAACCGCGGACTAGCGGGGGACAAATACAATGAGCAGTTCTTC. Supplemented by reference TRBV5-1 and TRBJ2-1, the full variable domain reads KAGVTQTPRYLIKTRGQQVTLSCSPISGHRSVSWYQQTPGQGLQFLFEYFSETQRNKGNFPGRFSGRQFSNSRSEMNVSTLELGDSALYLCASSYNRGLAGDKYNEQFFGPGTRLTVL.

This clone was observed a single time. The genes are TRBV6-5 and TRBJ2-5; 8 positions agree with TRBD2. The better agreement between TRBJ2-7 and the DNA end casts doubt on the J call. The germline gives CDR1 MNHEY, CDR2 SVGAGI. This CDR3 is built from 15 residues. The CDR3 DNA reads as TGTGCCAGCAGTTACTCGACAGCGGGGGCCTACGAGCAGTACTTC. This gives the protein CASSYSTAGAYEQYF.

The V and J genes are TRBV12-5 and TRBJ2-7; D is uncertain. Trimming removed 1 base from V and 1 base from J, with 8 bases in between. Germline V gene sequence: CDR1 LGHNT, CDR2 FRNRAP. This CDR3 is built from 14 residues. The CDR3 here is CASGLAGRSYEQYF. In DNA form, the CDR3 reads TGTGCTAGTGGTTTGGCAGGTCGATCCTACGAGCAGTACTTC.

This clone was seen just once. CDR3 sequence: CASSRSGASTDTQYF. DNA for the CDR3: TGTGCCAGCAGCCGTAGCGGAGCTAGCACAGATACGCAGTATTTT. The chain has TRBV7-2 and TRBJ2-3, with a weak D call TRBD2 (6 bases). The CDR3 consists of 15 residues. Germline V lookup: CDR1 SGHTA, CDR2 FQGNSA. The V end was cut by 5 bases, the J end by 0 bases, with 12 bases between.